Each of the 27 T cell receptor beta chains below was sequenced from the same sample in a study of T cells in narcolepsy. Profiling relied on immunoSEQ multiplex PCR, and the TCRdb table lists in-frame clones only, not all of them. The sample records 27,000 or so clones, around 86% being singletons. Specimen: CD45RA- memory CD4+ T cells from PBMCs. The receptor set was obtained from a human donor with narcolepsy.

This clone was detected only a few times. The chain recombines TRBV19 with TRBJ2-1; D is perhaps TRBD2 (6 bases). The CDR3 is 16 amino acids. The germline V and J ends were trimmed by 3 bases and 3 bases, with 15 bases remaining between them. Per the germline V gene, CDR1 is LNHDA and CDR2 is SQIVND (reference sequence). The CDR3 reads CASSISGVSFYNEQFF. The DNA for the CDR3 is TGTGCCAGTAGTATTTCGGGGGTATCGTTCTACAATGAGCAGTTCTTC.

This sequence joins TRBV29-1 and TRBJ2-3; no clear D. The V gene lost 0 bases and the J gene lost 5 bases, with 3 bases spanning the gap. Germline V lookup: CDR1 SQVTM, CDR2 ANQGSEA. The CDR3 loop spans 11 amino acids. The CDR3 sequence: CSVEDIDTQYF. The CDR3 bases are TGCAGCGTTGAAGATATAGATACGCAGTATTTT.

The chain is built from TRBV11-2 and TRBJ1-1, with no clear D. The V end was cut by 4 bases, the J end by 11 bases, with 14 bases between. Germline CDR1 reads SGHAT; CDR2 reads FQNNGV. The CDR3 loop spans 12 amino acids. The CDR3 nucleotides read TGTGCCAGCAGCTCGCAACGACTACTGGCTTTCTTT. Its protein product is CASSSQRLLAFF.

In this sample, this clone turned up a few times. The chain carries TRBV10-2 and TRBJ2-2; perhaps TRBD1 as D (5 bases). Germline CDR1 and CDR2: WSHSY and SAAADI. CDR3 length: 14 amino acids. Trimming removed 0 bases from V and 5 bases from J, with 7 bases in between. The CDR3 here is CASSESAGTGELFF. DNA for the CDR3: TGCGCCAGCAGTGAGTCGGCAGGGACCGGGGAGCTGTTTTTT.

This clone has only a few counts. The CDR3 DNA is TGCGCCAGCAGCCAAGATGGCGGCACTCGTCGAAAACTGTTTTTT. Its protein product is CASSQDGGTRRKLFF. The chain carries TRBV4-1 and TRBJ1-4; D gene ambiguous. Germline V lookup: CDR1 MGHRA, CDR2 YSYEKL. The V and J ends lost 0 bases and 10 bases respectively, with 15 bases between them. The CDR3 runs to 15 residues.

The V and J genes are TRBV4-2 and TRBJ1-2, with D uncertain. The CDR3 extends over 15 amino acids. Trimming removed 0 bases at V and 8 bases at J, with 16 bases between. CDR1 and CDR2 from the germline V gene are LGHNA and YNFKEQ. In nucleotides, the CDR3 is TGTGCCAGCAGCCAAGAGTACCTGCAGTTTGGAGGCTACACCTTC. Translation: CASSQEYLQFGGYTF.

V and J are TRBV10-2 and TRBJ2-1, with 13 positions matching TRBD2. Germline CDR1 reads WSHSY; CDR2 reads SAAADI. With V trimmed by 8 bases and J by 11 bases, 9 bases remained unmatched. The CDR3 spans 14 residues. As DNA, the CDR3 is TGCGCCAGCGCCCCGGGGACTAGCGGGGCTAAGCAGTTCTTC. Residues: CASAPGTSGAKQFF.

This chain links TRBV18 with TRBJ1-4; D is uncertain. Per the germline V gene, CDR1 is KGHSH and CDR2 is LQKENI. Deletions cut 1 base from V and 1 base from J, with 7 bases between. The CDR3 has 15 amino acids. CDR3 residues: CASSPQAGTNEKLFF. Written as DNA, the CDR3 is TGTGCCAGCTCACCACAGGCCGGAACTAATGAAAAACTGTTTTTT.

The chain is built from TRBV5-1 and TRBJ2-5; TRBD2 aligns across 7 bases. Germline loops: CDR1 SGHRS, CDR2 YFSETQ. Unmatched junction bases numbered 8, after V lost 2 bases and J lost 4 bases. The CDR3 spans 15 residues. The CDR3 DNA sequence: TGCGCCAGCAGCTTTTTAGGAAGGGAGGGAGAGACCCAGTACTTC. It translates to CASSFLGREGETQYF.

The CDR3 sequence is CASSTSIQETQYF. The CDR3 DNA reads as TGTGCCAGCTCAACGTCAATTCAAGAGACCCAGTACTTC. The V gene is TRBV18, the J gene TRBJ2-5; D is ambiguous. With 5 bases removed from V and 2 bases from J, the gap between germline ends came to 9 bases. Per germline, CDR1 KGHSH and CDR2 LQKENI. This CDR3 comprises 13 residues.

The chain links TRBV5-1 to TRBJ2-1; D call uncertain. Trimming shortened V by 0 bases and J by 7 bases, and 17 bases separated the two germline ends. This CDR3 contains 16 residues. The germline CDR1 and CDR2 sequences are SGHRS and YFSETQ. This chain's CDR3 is CASSLVPPPGENEQFF. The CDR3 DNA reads TGCGCCAGCAGCTTGGTGCCCCCTCCGGGTGAGAATGAGCAGTTCTTC.

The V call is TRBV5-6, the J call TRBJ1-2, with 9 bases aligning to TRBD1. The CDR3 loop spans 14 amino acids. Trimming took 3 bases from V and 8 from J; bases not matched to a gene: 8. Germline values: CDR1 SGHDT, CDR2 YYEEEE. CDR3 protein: CASSWGQGVGGYTF. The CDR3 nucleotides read TGTGCCAGCAGCTGGGGACAGGGAGTAGGAGGCTACACCTTC.

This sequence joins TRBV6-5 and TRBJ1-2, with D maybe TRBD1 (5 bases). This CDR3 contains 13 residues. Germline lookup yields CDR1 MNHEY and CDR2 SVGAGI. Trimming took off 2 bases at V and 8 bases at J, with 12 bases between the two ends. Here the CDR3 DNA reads TGTGCCAGCAGTTACGGTCAGGGACTGGGCTACACCTTC. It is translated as CASSYGQGLGYTF.

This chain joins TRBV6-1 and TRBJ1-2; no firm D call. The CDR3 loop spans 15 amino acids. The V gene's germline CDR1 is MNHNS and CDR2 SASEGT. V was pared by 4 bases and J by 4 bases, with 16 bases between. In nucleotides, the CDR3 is TGTGCCAGCAGTGCGTCGATCGCCGGGCCCTATGGCTACACCTTC. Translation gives CASSASIAGPYGYTF.

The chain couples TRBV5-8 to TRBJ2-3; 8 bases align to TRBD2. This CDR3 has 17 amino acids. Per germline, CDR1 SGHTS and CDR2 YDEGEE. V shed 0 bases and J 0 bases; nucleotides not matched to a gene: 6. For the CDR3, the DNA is TGTGCCAGCAGCTTGGGCAGCGGGGGCGCTAGCACAGATACGCAGTATTTT. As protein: CASSLGSGGASTDTQYF.

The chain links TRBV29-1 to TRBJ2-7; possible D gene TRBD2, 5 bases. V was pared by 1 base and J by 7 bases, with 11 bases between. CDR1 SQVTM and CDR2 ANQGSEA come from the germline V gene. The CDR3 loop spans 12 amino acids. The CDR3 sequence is CSVEVQPGEQYF. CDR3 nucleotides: TGCAGCGTTGAAGTCCAGCCGGGGGAGCAGTACTTC.

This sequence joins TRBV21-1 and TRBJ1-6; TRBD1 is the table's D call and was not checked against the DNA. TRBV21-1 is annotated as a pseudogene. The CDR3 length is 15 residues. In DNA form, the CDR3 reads TGTGCCAGCAGCAAAGCCCGACAGAAGGATTCACCCCTCCACTTT. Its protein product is CASSKARQKDSPLHF.

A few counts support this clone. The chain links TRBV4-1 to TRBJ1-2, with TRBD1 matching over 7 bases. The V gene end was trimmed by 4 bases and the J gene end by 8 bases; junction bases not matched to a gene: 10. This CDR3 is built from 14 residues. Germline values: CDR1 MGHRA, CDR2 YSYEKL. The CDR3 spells CASSRWDSQLGYTF. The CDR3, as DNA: TGCGCCAGCAGCCGATGGGACAGCCAGTTAGGCTACACCTTC.

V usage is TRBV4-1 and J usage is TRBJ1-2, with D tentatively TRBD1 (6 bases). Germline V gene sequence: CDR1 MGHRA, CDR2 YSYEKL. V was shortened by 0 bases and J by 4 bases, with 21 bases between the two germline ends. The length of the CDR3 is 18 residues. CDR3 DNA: TGCGCCAGCAGCCAAGATCGACCCTCCGGGGGGGCAAGCTATGGCTACACCTTC. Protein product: CASSQDRPSGGASYGYTF.

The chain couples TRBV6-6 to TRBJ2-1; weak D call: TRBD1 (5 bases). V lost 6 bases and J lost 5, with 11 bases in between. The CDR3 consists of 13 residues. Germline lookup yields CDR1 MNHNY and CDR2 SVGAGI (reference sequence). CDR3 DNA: TGTGCCAGCAGCCCAGACAGAGACAATGAGCAGTTCTTC. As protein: CASSPDRDNEQFF.

The CDR3 here is CASSPSRGGGTDTQYF. CDR3 DNA: TGTGCCAGCAGCCCCTCCCGTGGTGGCGGGACAGATACGCAGTATTTT. The chain couples TRBV4-2 to TRBJ2-3, with a possible D match to TRBD2 (5 bases). Germline loops: CDR1 LGHNA, CDR2 YNFKEQ. CDR3 length: 16 amino acids. Trimming removed 4 bases at V and 3 bases at J, with 17 bases between.

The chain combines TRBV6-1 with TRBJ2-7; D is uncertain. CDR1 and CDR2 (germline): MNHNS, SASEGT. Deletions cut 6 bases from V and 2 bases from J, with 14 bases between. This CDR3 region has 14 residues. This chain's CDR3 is CASRASVWAYEQYV. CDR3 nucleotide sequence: TGTGCCAGCAGAGCCTCCGTTTGGGCCTACGAGCAGTACGTC.

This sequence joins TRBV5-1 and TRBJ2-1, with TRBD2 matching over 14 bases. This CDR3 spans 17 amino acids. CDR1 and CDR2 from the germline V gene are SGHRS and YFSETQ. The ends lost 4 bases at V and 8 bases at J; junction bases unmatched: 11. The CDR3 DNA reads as TGCGCCAGCAGCCTGACTAGCGGGGGGGCGTATGGCGATGAGCAGTTCTTC. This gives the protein CASSLTSGGAYGDEQFF. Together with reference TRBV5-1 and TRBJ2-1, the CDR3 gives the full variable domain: KAGVTQTPRYLIKTRGQQVTLSCSPISGHRSVSWYQQTPGQGLQFLFEYFSETQRNKGNFPGRFSGRQFSNSRSEMNVSTLELGDSALYLCASSLTSGGAYGDEQFFGPGTRLTVL.

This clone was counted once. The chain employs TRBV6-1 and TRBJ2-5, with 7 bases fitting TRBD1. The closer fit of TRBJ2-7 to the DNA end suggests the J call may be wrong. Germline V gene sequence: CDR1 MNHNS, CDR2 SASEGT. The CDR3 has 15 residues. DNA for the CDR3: TGTGCCAGCAGTTTTCGAGACAGGGAAGGATACGAGCAGTACTTC. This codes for CASSFRDREGYEQYF.

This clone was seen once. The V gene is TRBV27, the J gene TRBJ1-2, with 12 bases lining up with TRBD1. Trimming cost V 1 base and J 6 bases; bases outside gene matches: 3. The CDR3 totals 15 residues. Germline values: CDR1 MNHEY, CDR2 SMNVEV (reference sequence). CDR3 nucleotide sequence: TGTGCCAGCAGTTTATTTGGGACAGGGGGCAATGGCTACACCTTC. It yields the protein CASSLFGTGGNGYTF.

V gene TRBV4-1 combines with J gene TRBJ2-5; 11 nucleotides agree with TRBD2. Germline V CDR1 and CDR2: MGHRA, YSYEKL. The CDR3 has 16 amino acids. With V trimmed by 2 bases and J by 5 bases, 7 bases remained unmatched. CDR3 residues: CASSQNPGLAAETQYF. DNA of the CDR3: TGCGCCAGCAGCCAAAATCCGGGACTAGCGGCGGAGACCCAGTACTTC.

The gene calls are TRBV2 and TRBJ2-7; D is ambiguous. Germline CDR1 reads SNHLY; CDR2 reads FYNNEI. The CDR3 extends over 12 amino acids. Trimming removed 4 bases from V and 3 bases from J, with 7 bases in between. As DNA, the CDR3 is TGTGCCAGCAGTGGGGGTCGCTACGAGCAGTACGTC. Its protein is CASSGGRYEQYV.